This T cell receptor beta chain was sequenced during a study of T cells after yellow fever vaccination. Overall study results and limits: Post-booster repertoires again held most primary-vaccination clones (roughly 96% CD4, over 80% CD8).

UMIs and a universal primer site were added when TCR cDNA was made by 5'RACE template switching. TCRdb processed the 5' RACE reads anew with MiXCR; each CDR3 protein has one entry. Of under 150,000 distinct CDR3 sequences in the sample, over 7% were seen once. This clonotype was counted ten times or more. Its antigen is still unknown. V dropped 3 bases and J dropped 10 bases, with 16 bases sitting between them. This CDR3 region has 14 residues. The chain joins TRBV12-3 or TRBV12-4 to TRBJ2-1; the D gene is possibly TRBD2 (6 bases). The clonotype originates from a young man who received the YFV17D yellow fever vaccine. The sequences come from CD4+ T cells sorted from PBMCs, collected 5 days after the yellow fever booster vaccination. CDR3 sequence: CASSFADYPREQFF. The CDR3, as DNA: TGTGCCAGCAGTTTCGCGGACTATCCACGGGAGCAGTTCTTC.